The 8 T cell receptor beta chains below were found in one sample sequenced in a study of neurological immune-mediated disorders (dated by TCRdb to the late 2010s). The method behind the library was 5' RACE. For sequencing, an Illumina HiSeq 2500 was employed. TCRdb cleaned the public reads at Q25 with fastp, built clones with MiXCR and kept in-frame beta chains. For every CDR3 protein sequence, its rows merge into one entry that carries the most common genes and DNA. The sample table lists under 80,000 distinct CDR3 sequences, 13% to 15% of them with a count of one. The top ten clones comprise more than 6% of the sample. Sequenced input: PBMCs. The receptors were sampled from a woman aged 50 to 65 in good health.

This clonotype was seen many times. The chain has TRBV2 and TRBJ1-2; D is perhaps TRBD1 (6 bases). The CDR3 has 16 amino acids. V lost 4 bases and J lost 3, with 18 bases in between. The germline CDR1 and CDR2 sequences are SNHLY and FYNNEI. Written as DNA, the CDR3 is TGTGCCAGCAGTGTCATTGTTGAGGGGGTTGACTATGGCTACACCTTC. Translating it yields CASSVIVEGVDYGYTF.

This chain links TRBV20-1 with TRBJ2-1; 15 nucleotides match TRBD2. V dropped 0 bases and J dropped 7; count of bases not matched to a gene: 13. The CDR3 contains 19 residues. The germline V gene has CDR1 DFQATT and CDR2 SNEGSKA (reference sequence). The CDR3, as DNA: TGCAGTGCTAGAGACCCCCGGACTAGCGGGAGGGCCGTTACGAATGAGCAGTTCTTC. Translated, it gives CSARDPRTSGRAVTNEQFF.

V and J are TRBV5-5 and TRBJ2-5; D may be TRBD2 (6 bases). V lost 4 bases to trimming and J lost 6 bases, with 16 bases between them. The CDR3 runs to 14 residues. CDR1 SGHKS and CDR2 YYEKEE come from the germline V gene (reference sequence). The CDR3 DNA reads TGTGCCAGCAGCCCAGTCTCGGGGGACCAGACCCAGTACTTC. This gives the protein CASSPVSGDQTQYF.

This clonotype was seen at least ten times. This chain joins TRBV3-1 and TRBJ1-5, with a weak D call TRBD1 (5 bases). CDR1 and CDR2 from the germline V gene are LGHDT and YNNKEL (reference sequence). The CDR3 is 14 residues long. Trimming cost V 5 bases and J 6 bases, with 14 bases left between them. The CDR3 DNA is TGTGCCAGCAGCTTCCGAGGAGGGGCTCAGCCCCAGCATTTT. The encoded protein is CASSFRGGAQPQHF. The whole variable domain, remainder taken from reference TRBV3-1 and TRBJ1-5, is DTAVSQTPKYLVTQMGNDKSIKCEQNLGHDTMYWYKQDSKKFLKIMFSYNNKELIINETVPNRFSPKSPDKAHLNLHINSLELGDSAVYFCASSFRGGAQPQHFGDGTRLSIL.

The table lists this clonotype with many counts. The chain recombines TRBV20-1 with TRBJ2-5, with TRBD1 matching over 9 bases. This CDR3 comprises 14 residues. From germline, CDR1 is DFQATT and CDR2 SNEGSKA (reference sequence). J gave up 4 bases and V 6 bases, and 9 bases lay outside the gene matches. In nucleotides, the CDR3 is TGCAGTGCCACCCCCGGACAGGGGCGAGAGACCCAGTACTTC. The encoded protein is CSATPGQGRETQYF.

Of note for this clonotype: Just one base apart from a much larger clone, this may be a read error. The genes are TRBV5-1 and TRBJ2-7, with 7 bases aligning to TRBD2. J lost 3 bases, V lost 4 bases, and 10 bases had no gene match. The length of the CDR3 is 15 residues. Germline V CDR1 and CDR2: SGHRS, YFSETQ. CDR3 DNA sequence: TGCGCCAGCAGCCCGCGGGCTTGCGGGAGCTACGAGCAGTACTTC. Translation: CASSPRACGSYEQYF.

This clonotype was observed at least ten times. The chain is built from TRBV27 and TRBJ1-2, with D tentatively TRBD1 (6 bases). Trimming removed 4 bases from V and 3 bases from J, with 12 bases in between. Germline V gene sequence: CDR1 MNHEY, CDR2 SMNVEV (reference sequence). This CDR3 spans 14 amino acids. The CDR3 sequence: CASSSSTGHYGYTF. The CDR3 DNA is TGTGCCAGCAGTTCCTCTACAGGGCACTATGGCTACACCTTC.

This clonotype came up many times. The chain carries TRBV5-1 and TRBJ2-1; 12 nucleotides align to TRBD2. Germline values: CDR1 SGHRS, CDR2 YFSETQ. With V trimmed by 3 bases and J by 2 bases, 3 bases remained unmatched. The CDR3 length is 16 residues. The CDR3 coding sequence is TGCGCCAGCAGCTGGCTAGCGGGAGGGGCCTACAATGAGCAGTTCTTC. It is translated as CASSWLAGGAYNEQFF.